What follows are 26 T cell receptor beta chains derived from one specimen sequenced in a study of neurological immune-mediated disorders. TCRdb passed the 5' RACE reads through MiXCR, listing each CDR3 protein once. The sample consists of roughly 60,000 distinct CDR3 sequences, approximately 10% of them appearing once. The sequenced sample was PBMCs. The receptors were sampled from a man aged 55-75 years in good health.

Concerning this clonotype itself: A much larger clone sits a single nucleotide away, making a read error possible. V is TRBV7-6 and J is TRBJ1-2; D remains unclear. There are 16 residues in the CDR3. Germline lookup yields CDR1 SGHVS and CDR2 FNYEAQ. The CDR3 DNA sequence: TGTGCCGGCAGCTTAGAATCAGTGGTCTCTAACTATGGCTACACCTTC. It translates to CAGSLESVVSNYGYTF.

The chain carries TRBV4-1 and TRBJ2-6; D gene unclear. Germline V CDR1 and CDR2: MGHRA, YSYEKL. This CDR3 is 17 amino acids long. V was cut by 4 bases and J by 8 bases, with 21 bases left in between. The chain's CDR3 is CASSLPSGNSRTNVLTF. Written as DNA, the CDR3 is TGCGCCAGCAGCCTCCCCAGTGGAAACTCTAGGACCAACGTCCTGACTTTC.

This clonotype was found many times. The chain carries TRBV12-3 or TRBV12-4 and TRBJ1-1; tentatively, D is TRBD1 (5 bases). Deletions cut 3 bases from V and 3 bases from J, with 11 bases between. The CDR3 spans 14 residues. The CDR3 sequence: CASSFSQGYTEAFF. DNA of the CDR3: TGTGCCAGCAGTTTCTCCCAGGGTTACACTGAAGCTTTCTTT.

In its sample, this clonotype was seen many times. The gene calls are TRBV20-1 and TRBJ1-1; D unresolved. Germline CDR1 and CDR2: DFQATT and SNEGSKA (reference sequence). V dropped 3 bases and J dropped 1 base, with 12 bases sitting between them. CDR3 length equals 14 residues. DNA for the CDR3: TGCAGTGCTAGTGACCGACGGCGGAACACTGAAGCTTTCTTT. It translates to CSASDRRRNTEAFF.

This clonotype has just one count. This chain uses TRBV5-1 with TRBJ2-7, with 7 positions matching TRBD2. The J segment lost 0 bases and the V segment lost 0 bases, leaving 6 bases of the junction unmatched. Germline loops: CDR1 SGHRS, CDR2 YFSETQ. The CDR3 length is 16 residues. CDR3 sequence: CASSLDLSGASYEQYF. The CDR3 DNA is TGCGCCAGCAGCTTGGATCTGAGCGGGGCCTCCTACGAGCAGTACTTC. Drawing the rest from reference TRBV5-1 and TRBJ2-7, the complete variable domain is KAGVTQTPRYLIKTRGQQVTLSCSPISGHRSVSWYQQTPGQGLQFLFEYFSETQRNKGNFPGRFSGRQFSNSRSEMNVSTLELGDSALYLCASSLDLSGASYEQYFGPGTRLTVT.

This clonotype was counted a few times. This chain uses TRBV20-1 with TRBJ2-5; 12 nucleotides align to TRBD2. CDR1 DFQATT and CDR2 SNEGSKA come from the germline V gene (reference sequence). This CDR3 comprises 17 residues. J gave up 2 bases and V 8 bases, and 15 bases lay outside the gene matches. The CDR3 sequence: CSPEAASGGAEQETQYF. DNA for the CDR3: TGCAGTCCCGAGGCGGCTAGCGGGGGGGCGGAGCAAGAGACCCAGTACTTC.

This clonotype was seen repeatedly, ten times or more. The chain has TRBV5-1 and TRBJ2-5, with TRBD2 identical over 8 bases. From germline, CDR1 is SGHRS and CDR2 YFSETQ. V was pared by 2 bases and J by 1 base, with 4 bases of the junction left unmatched. The CDR3 contains 15 residues. The CDR3 loop reads CASSFGSGSQETQYF. For the CDR3, the DNA is TGCGCCAGCAGCTTCGGCAGCGGGAGCCAAGAGACCCAGTACTTC.

The chain couples TRBV20-1 to TRBJ2-7, with D perhaps TRBD1 or TRBD2 (5 bases each). V was pared by 5 bases and J by 6 bases, with 14 bases between. The germline gives CDR1 DFQATT, CDR2 SNEGSKA (reference sequence). The CDR3 has 12 amino acids. The CDR3 DNA is TGCAGTGCTGGACAATCCGGGGCCGAGCAGTACTTC. Amino acid sequence: CSAGQSGAEQYF.

A remark on this clonotype: A much bigger clone sits one base away, suggesting this may be a read error. No conserved phenylalanine or tryptophan is present at the end of the CDR3, so a read error is the likely explanation. V and J are TRBV20-1 and TRBJ1-5; D not certain. V was pared by 0 bases and J by 6 bases, with 12 bases between. Germline V gene sequence: CDR1 DFQATT, CDR2 SNEGSKA (reference sequence). This CDR3 spans 14 amino acids. The CDR3 region has the DNA TGCAGTGCTAGAGATGGGAGGGATCCTCAGCCCCAGCATTGT. It specifies CSARDGRDPQPQHC.

Ten or more counts support this clonotype. This CDR3 reads CASSQIEDSDLNTEAFF. CDR3 sequence (DNA): TGCGCCAGCAGCCAAATCGAGGACAGCGATCTGAACACTGAAGCTTTCTTT. J is TRBJ1-1 and V is TRBV4-1, with D tentatively TRBD1 (6 bases). Between the trimmed V and J ends, which lost 2 bases and 0 bases, there was a span of 16 bases. The CDR3 is 17 residues long. Looked up from germline, CDR1 is MGHRA and CDR2 is YSYEKL.

Ten or more counts support this clonotype. The CDR3 is CASSLVGGNTGELFF. Written as DNA, the CDR3 is TGTGCCAGCAGCTTAGTGGGCGGTAACACCGGGGAGCTGTTTTTT. The gene calls are TRBV7-2 and TRBJ2-2; D call uncertain. V was pared by 1 base and J by 2 bases, with 8 bases between. This CDR3 spans 15 amino acids. Germline V lookup: CDR1 SGHTA, CDR2 FQGNSA. The variable domain in full, completed from reference TRBV7-2 and TRBJ2-2, reads GAGVSQSPSNKVTEKGKDVELRCDPISGHTALYWYRQSLGQGLEFLIYFQGNSAPDKSGLPSDRFSAERTGGSVSTLTIQRTQQEDSAVYLCASSLVGGNTGELFFGEGSRLTVL.

In its sample, this clonotype was seen many times. This chain connects TRBV20-1 to TRBJ1-5; no definite D call. The CDR3 is 12 amino acids. The germline gives CDR1 DFQATT, CDR2 SNEGSKA (reference sequence). V gave up 6 bases and J gave up 2 bases, with 8 bases separating them. The chain's CDR3 is CSAQMGNQPQHF. The CDR3 coding sequence is TGCAGTGCCCAAATGGGCAATCAGCCCCAGCATTTT.

This clonotype was counted many times. CDR3 sequence reads: CASSSLDTEAFF. CDR3 coding DNA: TGTGCCAGCAGTTCCCTGGACACTGAAGCTTTCTTT. This rearrangement joins TRBV12-3 or TRBV12-4 to TRBJ1-1; D is ambiguous. The CDR3 is made up of 12 amino acids. The V and J ends lost 4 bases and 3 bases respectively, with 6 bases between them.

As for this clonotype: At one end the junction does not follow the germline gene, possibly because of a read error. The chain combines TRBV28 with TRBJ2-6; D is perhaps TRBD1 (5 bases). This CDR3 has 14 amino acids. The germline V gene encodes CDR1 MDHEN and CDR2 SYDVKM. CDR3 residues: CTSRPRPGANVRTF. For the CDR3, the DNA is TGTACCAGCAGACCGCGCCCTGGGGCCAACGTCCGGACTTTC.

The V and J genes are TRBV28 and TRBJ1-1, with a tentative D call TRBD1 (5 bases). Germline V gene data show CDR1 as MDHEN and CDR2 as SYDVKM. The germline V and J ends were trimmed by 2 bases and 5 bases, with 12 bases remaining between them. The CDR3 totals 14 residues. CDR3 sequence: CASSLRGGTTEAFF. CDR3 DNA: TGTGCCAGCAGTTTACGCGGGGGAACAACTGAAGCTTTCTTT.

At least ten counts were recorded for this clonotype. The chain links TRBV7-9 to TRBJ2-4; 7 nucleotides match TRBD1. CDR3 length equals 15 residues. V was pared by 1 base and J by 5 bases, with 5 bases of the junction left unmatched. From germline, CDR1 is SEHNR and CDR2 FQNEAQ (reference sequence). This CDR3 is CASSLDTGVQNIQYF. CDR3 nucleotides: TGTGCCAGCAGCTTAGATACAGGGGTCCAAAACATTCAGTACTTC. Variable domain in full (rest from reference TRBV7-9 and TRBJ2-4): DTGVSQNPRHKITKRGQNVTFRCDPISEHNRLYWYRQTLGQGPEFLTYFQNEAQLEKSRLLSDRFSAERPKGSFSTLEIQRTEQGDSAMYLCASSLDTGVQNIQYFGAGTRLSVL.

This clonotype was seen ten or more times. The rearrangement joins TRBV6-5 to TRBJ2-5; TRBD2 is a possible D gene (6 bases). The CDR3 totals 15 residues. V shed 5 bases and J shed 2 bases, with 15 bases lying between them. Germline assignment: CDR1 MNHEY and CDR2 SVGAGI. In DNA form, the CDR3 reads TGTGCCAGCAGTCTTGGCAGGAGGGGACAAGAGACCCAGTACTTC. Protein product: CASSLGRRGQETQYF.

This clonotype was detected many times. The chain combines TRBV3-1 with TRBJ2-2; D not resolved. Germline loops: CDR1 LGHDT, CDR2 YNNKEL (reference sequence). Trimming cost V 0 bases and J 6 bases, with 8 bases left between them. This CDR3 contains 14 residues. The CDR3 sequence is CASSQDVRPGELFF. In DNA, the CDR3 is TGTGCCAGCAGCCAAGATGTCCGCCCCGGGGAGCTGTTTTTT.

About this clonotype itself: A much larger clone lies a single base off, so this may be a read error. The V call is TRBV20-1, the J call TRBJ1-1; D might be TRBD1 (5 bases). V lost 1 base and J 9 bases, leaving 12 bases between the germline ends. The germline V gene has CDR1 DFQATT and CDR2 SNEGSKA (reference sequence). This CDR3 has 12 amino acids. The CDR3 region has the DNA TGCAGTGCTAGAGGTGGGGGAACTCAAGCTTTCTTT. It codes for CSARGGGTQAFF.

This clonotype appeared many times. V and J are TRBV11-2 and TRBJ1-2, with D unresolved. The CDR3 loop spans 13 amino acids. The germline V gene has CDR1 SGHAT and CDR2 FQNNGV. V was clipped by 6 bases and J by 2 bases, with 10 bases between them. In DNA form, the CDR3 reads TGTGCCAGCAGAATCGCGGGGAACTATGGCTACACCTTC. Its translation is CASRIAGNYGYTF.

This clonotype was observed many times. The gene calls are TRBV7-9 and TRBJ1-6; 8 bases are shared with TRBD1. In germline, CDR1 is SEHNR, CDR2 FQNEAQ (reference sequence). This CDR3 is 16 amino acids long. Germline trimming cut 4 bases from V and 5 bases from J; bases unmatched to any gene: 7. The CDR3 sequence: CASSSQGTGNNSPLHF. The CDR3 region has the DNA TGTGCCAGCAGCTCACAAGGGACAGGAAATAATTCACCCCTCCACTTT.

This clonotype occurred many times. This rearrangement joins TRBV28 to TRBJ2-3; D is uncertain. Germline loops: CDR1 MDHEN, CDR2 SYDVKM. The CDR3 length is 14 residues. V lost 5 bases to trimming and J lost 8 bases, with 17 bases between them. The CDR3 sequence is CASSEEPPRGTQYF. DNA of the CDR3: TGTGCCAGCAGTGAGGAACCCCCACGCGGTACGCAGTATTTT.

This clonotype came up many times. The chain joins TRBV28 to TRBJ2-5; 8 bases are a match to TRBD2. The CDR3 consists of 16 residues. Germline V CDR1 and CDR2: MDHEN, SYDVKM. With V trimmed by 4 bases and J by 4 bases, 11 bases remained unmatched. CDR3 in amino acids: CASSSGGVGVRETQYF. The CDR3 coding sequence is TGTGCCAGCAGTTCCGGGGGGGTGGGGGTGCGAGAGACCCAGTACTTC.

This clonotype was counted many times. The V call is TRBV15, the J call TRBJ2-5, with D hard to call. In germline, CDR1 is LNHNV, CDR2 YYDKDF (reference sequence). Trimming cost V 1 base and J 3 bases, with 9 bases left between them. CDR3 length: 14 amino acids. The CDR3 DNA follows: TGTGCCACCAGCAGAGTAATGGGAAAAGAGACCCAGTACTTC. This codes for CATSRVMGKETQYF.

This clonotype was counted many times. The chain is built from TRBV10-3 and TRBJ1-6; D gene uncertain. The CDR3 extends over 13 amino acids. The germline CDR1 and CDR2 sequences are ENHRY and SYGVKD. The ends were cut back, 3 bases at V and 7 bases at J, with 7 bases in the middle. CDR3 DNA: TGTGCCATCAGTGACAGCCTGAATTCACCCCTCCACTTT. Its translation is CAISDSLNSPLHF.

Comment on this clonotype: One base away lies a much larger clone, so this may be a sequencing read error. This chain uses TRBV20-1 with TRBJ1-2, with D unclear. The length of the CDR3 is 13 residues. The V and J ends lost 5 bases and 7 bases respectively, with 17 bases between them. Looked up from germline, CDR1 is DFQATT and CDR2 is SNEGSKA (reference sequence). Here the CDR3 DNA reads TGCAGTGCTCCTGTGAATAAATCTGGTGGCTACACCTTC. Amino acids: CSAPVNKSGGYTF.